Described below is a single T cell receptor beta chain sequence and its context. The identical CDR3 is also encoded by other nucleotide sequences in the sample. These data come from a study of control samples from healthy donors and cancer patients. Germline V CDR1 and CDR2: LNHNV, YYDKDF (reference sequence). Losses at the gene ends were 5 bases for V and 2 bases for J; bases not matched to a gene: 1. This CDR3 has 13 residues. This table comes from immunoSEQ multiplex PCR, and its TCRdb copy is limited to in-frame clones, with some not included. The sample has about 120,000 clones; 70% to 90% are singletons.

The chain recombines TRBV15 with TRBJ1-2, with 8 bases that match TRBD1. The receptor was isolated from a man aged 45 to 65 in good health. Sequencing was done on a sample of blood. As DNA, the CDR3 is TGTGCCACCAGCCGGGACAGGAACTATGGCTACACCTTC. This encodes CATSRDRNYGYTF.